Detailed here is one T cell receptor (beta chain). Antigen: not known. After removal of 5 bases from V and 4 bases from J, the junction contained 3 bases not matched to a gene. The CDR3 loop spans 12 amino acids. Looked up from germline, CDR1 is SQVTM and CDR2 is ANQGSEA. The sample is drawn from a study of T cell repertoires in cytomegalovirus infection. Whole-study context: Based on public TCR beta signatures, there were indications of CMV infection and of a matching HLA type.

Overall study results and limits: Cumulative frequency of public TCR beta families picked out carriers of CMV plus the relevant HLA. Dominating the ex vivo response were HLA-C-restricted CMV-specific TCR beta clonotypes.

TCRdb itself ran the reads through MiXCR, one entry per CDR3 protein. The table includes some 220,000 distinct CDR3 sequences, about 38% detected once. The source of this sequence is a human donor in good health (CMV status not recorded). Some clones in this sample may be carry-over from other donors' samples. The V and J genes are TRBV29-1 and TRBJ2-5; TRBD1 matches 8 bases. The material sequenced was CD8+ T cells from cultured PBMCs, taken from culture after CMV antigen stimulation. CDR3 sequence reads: CSVPRGRETQYF. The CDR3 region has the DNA TGCAGCGTTCCCAGGGGGCGAGAGACCCAGTACTTC. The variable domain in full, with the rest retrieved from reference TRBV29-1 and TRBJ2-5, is SAVISQKPSRDICQRGTSLTIQCQVDSQVTMMFWYRQQPGQSLTLIATANQGSEATYESGFVIDKFPISRPNLTFSTLTVSNMSPEDSSIYLCSVPRGRETQYFGPGTRLLVL.